This note documents a single T cell receptor (beta chain) sequence. The antigen is not known. The PCR had 60 Vbeta and 13 Jbeta primers. Libraries were prepared by immunoSEQ multiplex PCR; TCRdb keeps only in-frame clonotypes and omits some of them. The repertoire holds about 110,000 clones, with over 70% as singletons. This CDR3 is 14 amino acids long. Germline V gene sequence: CDR1 SGHRS, CDR2 YFSETQ. V dropped 4 bases and J dropped 8 bases, with 18 bases sitting between them. This specimen comes from a study of cytomegalovirus exposure and HLA in healthy donors. Study-wide results and caveats: Association of a missense DCLRE1C variant with TCR beta V- and J-gene trimming was reported in a later analysis.

The receptor was derived from a woman aged 40 to 50 in good health and CMV-seropositive. The specimen sequenced was PBMCs. V gene TRBV5-1 combines with J gene TRBJ1-2; D uncertain. The CDR3 reads CASSPPAGRTGYTF. The CDR3 DNA reads TGCGCCAGCAGCCCCCCTGCGGGGAGAACGGGCTACACCTTC.